Shown below are 19 T cell receptor beta chains from a single sample sequenced in a study of tissue T cells after allogeneic stem cell transplantation. Sample time point: mouse harvest day 14 after allogeneic transplant. Tail vein injection delivered 10^7 T-cell-depleted bone marrow cells and 10^6 splenic CD5+ T cells. Some clones are missing from TCRdb's copy, which holds only in-frame ones; the method was immunoSEQ multiplex PCR. The repertoire includes approximately 2,000 clones, around 53% of them detected once, and roughly 34% sits in the top ten. The sample consisted of lymph node tissue. These TCRs come from a female BALB/c mouse given C57BL/6 T cells with graft-versus-host disease after an allogeneic hematopoietic cell transplant.

This clone has more than one count but fewer than ten. The genes are named according to mouse. The CDR3 is CASSALGGHEQYF. The CDR3 bases that were read are TGTGCCAGCAGCGCCCTGGGGGGGCATGAACAGTAC. The rearrangement uses TRBV3 and TRBJ2-7; TRBD2 matches 10 bases. The read ends 1 residue shy of where the CDR3 ends; the end is completed using the germline J gene. Germline-derived CDR1 and CDR2 are SNHLY and FYNGKV (reference sequence). This CDR3 spans 13 amino acids. With 5 bases clipped from V and 5 bases from J, the junction kept 3 bases outside the gene matches.

A remark on this clone: Mouse names are used for the genes. The read ends 1 residue shy of where the CDR3 ends; the end is completed using the germline J gene. The chain uses TRBV15 and TRBJ2-5; 9 bases line up with TRBD1. Trimming at V came to 4 bases and at J to 6 bases, leaving 5 bases not matched to a gene. From germline, CDR1 is SGHND and CDR2 FRSKSL. This CDR3 is 14 amino acids long. Incomplete CDR3 DNA: TGTGCCAGCAGTTCACAGGGGGCGCGGGACACCCAGTAC. It is translated as CASSSQGARDTQY. The CDR3 in its entirety is CASSSQGARDTQYF. Combining the CDR3 with reference TRBV15 and TRBJ2-5 gives the whole variable domain DAGVTQTPRHEVAEKGQTIILKCEPVSGHNDLFWYRQTKIQGLELLSYFRSKSLMEDGGAFKDRFKAEMLNSSFSTLKIQPTEPKDSAVYLCASSSQGARDTQYFGPGTRLLVL.

Note on this clone: Mouse names are used for the genes. The read gets to within 1 residue of the CDR3 end, and the germline J gene fills in the rest. The rearrangement joins TRBV2 to TRBJ1-6; D gene uncertain. TRBJ1-6 is known as an ORF, though its function is uncertain. CDR1 is LGHNA and CDR2 is YSYQKL in the germline V gene. The CDR3 has 13 residues. Trimming removed 8 bases from V and 2 bases from J, with 7 bases in between. The DNA read from the CDR3 is TGTGCCAGCGGCGGTCCCTATAATTCGCCCCTCTAC. Protein product: CASGGPYNSPLY. The full-length CDR3 reads as CASGGPYNSPLYF.

On this clone: Gene labels here are mouse ones. From the germline J gene comes the end of the CDR3, since the read stops 1 residue before it. The rearrangement links TRBV12-1 to TRBJ2-4; tentative D call: TRBD2 (5 bases). V lost 1 base, J lost 5 bases, and 6 bases lay in between. CDR1 SGHSN and CDR2 HYEKVE come from the germline V gene. The CDR3 has 12 amino acids. CDR3 DNA, as far as it was read: TGTGCCAGCTCTCTGGACTTAAACACCTTGTAC. Translation: CASSLDLNTLY. The entire CDR3 protein is CASSLDLNTLYF.

Concerning this clone: Germline and genes here are mouse. The sequenced fragment ends 1 residue before the CDR3 boundary, so the rest is inferred from the germline J gene. The genes are TRBV29 and TRBJ2-7; D not certain. The CDR3 totals 11 residues. The germline CDR1 and CDR2 sequences are MSHET and SYDVDS. V was pared by 4 bases and J by 6 bases, with 7 bases between. This CDR3 is CASSSGFEQYF. The CDR3 DNA, read in part, is TGTGCTAGCAGTTCGGGGTTTGAACAGTAC.

A word on this clone: These gene names are mouse names. The CDR3 end lies 1 residue beyond the end of the read and is filled in from the germline J gene. The chain recombines TRBV26 with TRBJ2-4; D remains unclear. V was cut by 2 bases and J by 0 bases, with 6 bases left in between. Germline V gene data show CDR1 as KGHPV and CDR2 as FQNQEV (reference sequence). There are 14 residues in the CDR3. The chain's CDR3 is CASSLGNSQNTLYF. The sequenced CDR3 bases are TGTGCCAGCAGTCTGGGCAATAGTCAAAACACCTTGTAC.

With regard to this clone: The germline and genes are mouse ones. The CDR3 end falls 1 residue outside the read, so it is completed with the germline J gene. The chain recombines TRBV12-1 with TRBJ2-7; 7 bases line up with TRBD2. V was clipped by 4 bases and J by 0 bases; unmatched bases: 2. The CDR3 loop spans 13 amino acids. Germline CDR1 reads SGHSN; CDR2 reads HYEKVE. Incomplete CDR3 DNA: TGTGCCAGCTCGGGGGGGTTCTCCTATGAACAGTAC. This encodes CASSGGFSYEQY. In full, the CDR3 reads CASSGGFSYEQYF.

As for this clone: Germline and genes here are mouse. The read stops 1 residue short of the end of the CDR3; the missing end is completed from the germline J gene. The chain joins TRBV26 to TRBJ1-5; D is unresolved. Per germline, CDR1 KGHPV and CDR2 FQNQEV (reference sequence). The germline V and J ends were trimmed by 0 bases and 0 bases, with 6 bases remaining between them. The CDR3 is 15 amino acids. CDR3: CASSLSPYNNQAPLF. The part of the CDR3 DNA that was read is TGTGCCAGCAGTCTGTCGCCATATAACAACCAGGCTCCGCTT.

The count of this clone is one. Gene names and germline match the mouse. The DNA read from the CDR3 is TGTGCCAGCAGCTTATACGGTCAAAACACCTTGTAC. Encoded protein: CASSLYGQNTLY. The full CDR3 reads CASSLYGQNTLYF. This rearrangement joins TRBV3 to TRBJ2-4, with D unclear. From the germline J gene comes the end of the CDR3, since the read stops 1 residue before it. CDR1 SNHLY and CDR2 FYNGKV come from the germline V gene (reference sequence). The CDR3 is 13 amino acids. V lost 2 bases to trimming and J lost 1 base, with 4 bases between them. The full variable domain, its missing parts supplied by reference TRBV3 and TRBJ2-4, is GPKVLQIPSHQIIDMGQMVTLNCDPVSNHLYFYWYKQILGQQMEFLVNFYNGKVMEKSKLFKDQFSVERPDGSYFTLKIQPTALEDSAVYFCASSLYGQNTLYFGAGTRLSVL.

A remark on this clone: The listed genes are named as in mouse. Partial CDR3 DNA: TGTGCAAGCAGCTTATATGAACAGTAC. This gives the protein CASSLYEQY. The whole CDR3 sequence is CASSLYEQYF. The chain combines TRBV16 with TRBJ2-7; unclear D gene. The DNA ends 1 residue before the CDR3 does, and the rest of the CDR3 is filled in from the germline J gene. This CDR3 has 10 amino acids. Between the trimmed V and J ends, which lost 2 bases and 4 bases, there was a span of 0 bases. Germline CDR1 SGHSA, CDR2 FRNQAP.

This clone was seen a handful of times. Mouse names are used for the genes. The CDR3 goes on 1 residue after the read ends, and that part is filled in from the germline J gene. The rearrangement joins TRBV19 to TRBJ1-2, with TRBD1 as a possible D gene (5 bases). The V gene's germline CDR1 is FNHDT and CDR2 SITEND (reference sequence). CDR3 size: 12 residues. Between the trimmed V and J ends, which lost 4 bases and 4 bases, there was a span of 8 bases. The CDR3: CASSSGFSDYTF. Partial CDR3 DNA: TGTGCCAGCAGTTCAGGGTTCTCCGACTACACC.

With respect to this clone: Its ends do not fully match the called genes, so a read error is possible. Any gene name here is a mouse gene name. The read falls 1 residue short of the CDR3 end, and the missing part is taken from the germline J gene. This chain joins TRBV20 and TRBJ2-3; TRBD2 aligns across 12 bases. The length of the CDR3 is 14 residues. Germline loops: CDR1 GFQATS, CDR2 STVNSAI. This chain's CDR3 is CGAGDWGGAETLYF. The sequenced CDR3 bases are TGTGGTGCTGGGGACTGGGGGGGTGCAGAAACGCTGTAT.

In regard to this clone: The gene names given are mouse names. Read coverage stops 1 residue before the CDR3 terminus; the germline J gene supplies the remainder. The genes are TRBV1 and TRBJ2-1; TRBD2 aligns across 12 bases. There are 15 residues in the CDR3. Germline CDR1 and CDR2: NSQYPW and LRSPGD (reference sequence). V shed 4 bases and J 3 bases; nucleotides not matched to a gene: 1. CDR3 loop: CTCSGTGGGYAEQFF. The CDR3 DNA, read in part, is TGCACCTGCAGTGGGACTGGGGGGGGCTATGCTGAGCAGTTC.

Regarding this clone: Here the gene names and germline are mouse. The read terminates 1 residue ahead of where the CDR3 ends, so the germline J gene completes it. The V and J genes are TRBV3 and TRBJ1-4; no definite D call. CDR3 length: 14 amino acids. Germline assignment: CDR1 SNHLY and CDR2 FYNGKV (reference sequence). With 3 bases removed from V and 0 bases from J, the gap between germline ends came to 5 bases. The CDR3 is CASSFGVSNERLFF. The sequenced part of the CDR3 DNA is TGTGCCAGCAGCTTTGGGGTTTCCAACGAAAGATTATTT.

Notes on this clone: Gene names and germline match the mouse. With the read ending 1 residue before the CDR3 end, the germline J gene is used to fill in that end. The chain uses TRBV26 and TRBJ2-3, with D possibly called TRBD1 or TRBD2 (6 bases each). CDR1 and CDR2 (germline): KGHPV, FQNQEV (reference sequence). This CDR3 region has 14 residues. Trimming took 3 bases from V and 1 from J, leaving 8 bases between them. CDR3 DNA, as far as it was read: TGTGCCAGCAGTCTTGGGGGCGGTGCAGAAACGCTGTAT. Amino acid sequence: CASSLGGGAETLY. The whole CDR3 region reads CASSLGGGAETLYF.

Turning to this clone: Mouse names are used for the genes. The read halts 1 residue ahead of the CDR3 end, with the missing end drawn from the germline J gene. The chain employs TRBV16 and TRBJ2-5, with D tentatively TRBD1 (5 bases). Germline values: CDR1 SGHSA, CDR2 FRNQAP. The CDR3 covers 13 residues. The V gene lost 5 bases and the J gene lost 2 bases, with 8 bases spanning the gap. The DNA read from the CDR3 is TGTGCAAGCAGCCCGACAGCCCAAGACACCCAGTAC. This gives the protein CASSPTAQDTQY. The CDR3 reads in full as CASSPTAQDTQYF.

Note on this clone: All gene names here are mouse names. Partial CDR3 DNA: TGTGCCAGCTCTCTCTACAATAGTCAAAACACCTTGTAC. Translation: CASSLYNSQNTLY. The full CDR3 sequence reads CASSLYNSQNTLYF. J is TRBJ2-4 and V is TRBV12-2; D remains ambiguous. The read terminates 1 residue ahead of where the CDR3 ends, so the germline J gene completes it. The length of the CDR3 is 14 residues. Germline V gene data show CDR1 as SGHLS and CDR2 as HYDKME. V shed 0 bases and J shed 0 bases, with 6 bases lying between them.

In its sample, this clone was seen a few times. Mouse names are used for the genes. The CDR3 is cut off 1 residue early in the read; its end comes from the germline J gene. The chain is built from TRBV16 and TRBJ1-3, with D tentatively TRBD1 (6 bases). This CDR3 is 14 amino acids long. Germline loops: CDR1 SGHSA, CDR2 FRNQAP. V was shortened by 5 bases and J by 0 bases, with 8 bases between the two germline ends. The sequenced part of the CDR3 DNA is TGTGCAAGCAGCCGGGACAATTCTGGAAATACGCTCTAT. Amino acid sequence: CASSRDNSGNTLY. The entire CDR3 sequence reads CASSRDNSGNTLYF.

Concerning this clone: Gene names and germline refer to mouse. The CDR3 end falls 1 residue outside the read, so it is completed with the germline J gene. The chain uses TRBV5 and TRBJ2-5, with D possibly being TRBD1 (5 bases). CDR1 and CDR2 from the germline V gene are LGHNA and YNLKQL (reference sequence). V was pared by 3 bases and J by 5 bases, with 12 bases between. The CDR3 runs to 14 residues. The CDR3 sequence: CASSHAQGGDTQYF. The CDR3 DNA, read in part, is TGTGCCAGCAGCCATGCGCAGGGAGGAGACACCCAGTAC.